Detailed here is one T cell receptor (beta chain). The V segment lost 3 bases and the J segment 4 bases; nucleotides outside the gene matches: 5. Germline V CDR1 and CDR2: SGHTA, FQGNSA. The CDR3 runs to 14 residues. The source of the sample is a study of PD-1 blockade in classical Hodgkin lymphoma. Produced via immunoSEQ multiplex PCR; TCRdb's table is partial and in-frame only. The sample shows tens of thousands of clones, 88% of them seen only once. Stated time point: cycle 4 day 1 (C4D1), after five to seven weeks of nivolumab. Autologous stem cell transplantation was followed by relapse in every patient, and brentuximab vedotin exposure varied.

V is TRBV7-2 and J is TRBJ2-5; TRBD2 agrees at 7 bases. The sequenced sample was peripheral blood mononuclear cells (PBMCs), obtained before the fourth cycle of nivolumab. This TCR was recovered from a human donor with classical Hodgkin lymphoma. The CDR3 DNA is TGTGCCAGCAGCTTTTGGTTAGCGGGAGAGACCCAGTACTTC. The encoded protein is CASSFWLAGETQYF.